What follows are 12 T cell receptor beta chains derived from one specimen sequenced in a study of blood T cell repertoires in COVID-19. Using immunoSEQ multiplex PCR, the repertoire was profiled, and TCRdb retains in-frame clones only, with some absent. Of over 200,000 clones in the sample, about 89% were seen once. The sequencing input was peripheral blood. Source of these receptors: a woman aged 40 to 50 with acute or convalescent COVID-19.

The V and J genes are TRBV25-1 and TRBJ1-1, with unresolved D. This CDR3 comprises 13 residues. The V and J ends lost 3 bases and 8 bases respectively, with 13 bases between them. Germline loops: CDR1 MGHDK, CDR2 SYGVNS. The CDR3 sequence is CASSEARGWEAFF. The CDR3 DNA sequence: TGTGCCAGCAGTGAGGCTAGAGGGTGGGAAGCTTTCTTT.

The gene calls are TRBV19 and TRBJ1-2, with TRBD1 matching over 8 bases. CDR3 size: 12 residues. The germline V gene has CDR1 LNHDA and CDR2 SQIVND (reference sequence). Trimming took 11 bases from V and 3 from J; bases not matched to a gene: 5. The CDR3 spells CACQGADYGYTF. The DNA for the CDR3 is TGTGCCTGCCAGGGGGCGGACTATGGCTACACCTTC. Based on the CDR3 plus reference TRBV19 and TRBJ1-2, the full variable domain is DGGITQSPKYLFRKEGQNVTLSCEQNLNHDAMYWYRQDPGQGLRLIYYSQIVNDFQKGDIAEGYSVSREKKESFPLTVTSAQKNPTAFYLCACQGADYGYTFGSGTRLTVV.

The V call is TRBV5-1, the J call TRBJ1-4, with 9 bases aligning to TRBD1. The CDR3 is made up of 16 amino acids. The V segment lost 1 base and the J segment 5 bases; nucleotides outside the gene matches: 6. CDR1 and CDR2 from the germline V gene are SGHRS and YFSETQ. CDR3 protein: CASSLTPTGGNEKLFF. CDR3 coding DNA: TGCGCCAGCAGCTTGACCCCGACAGGGGGGAATGAAAAACTGTTTTTT.

The V and J genes are TRBV6-1 and TRBJ2-3; 10 bases line up with TRBD2. This CDR3 region has 15 residues. V shed 1 base and J 5 bases; nucleotides not matched to a gene: 3. Germline lookup yields CDR1 MNHNS and CDR2 SASEGT. CDR3 loop: CASSEERGGLDTQYF. The DNA for the CDR3 is TGTGCCAGCAGTGAAGAGCGGGGGGGCTTAGATACGCAGTATTTT.

The V and J genes are TRBV11-3 and TRBJ2-3; 8 positions agree with TRBD1. Germline-derived CDR1 and CDR2 are SGHNT and YENEEA. This CDR3 spans 15 amino acids. Germline trimming cut 8 bases from V and 2 bases from J; bases unmatched to any gene: 9. CDR3: CASSHRGTHTDTQYF. In DNA form, the CDR3 reads TGTGCCAGCTCTCACAGGGGGACTCACACAGATACGCAGTATTTT.

This clone was counted at least ten times. The chain recombines TRBV7-9 with TRBJ1-5; a possible D gene is TRBD1 (6 bases). V lost 1 base and J lost 8, with 15 bases in between. Germline V CDR1 and CDR2: SEHNR, FQNEAQ (reference sequence). This CDR3 has 15 residues. The CDR3 loop is CASSLGQASVEPQHF. In DNA, the CDR3 is TGTGCCAGCAGCTTAGGACAGGCCTCCGTTGAGCCCCAGCATTTT.

The chain links TRBV3-1 (or the pseudogene TRBV3-2) to TRBJ1-2; 8 nucleotides line up with TRBD1. The CDR3 has 15 residues. V trimming: 0 bases; J trimming: 4 bases; junction bases outside the gene matches: 4. Germline CDR1 reads LGHDT; CDR2 reads YNNKEL (reference sequence). As DNA, the CDR3 is TGTGCCAGCAGCCAAGAGCGGACAGGGACCTATGGCTACACCTTC. This translates into CASSQERTGTYGYTF.

The J gene is TRBJ1-1, the V gene TRBV19, with TRBD1 matching 7 bases. V was pared by 5 bases and J by 2 bases, with 5 bases of the junction left unmatched. This CDR3 spans 14 amino acids. Germline CDR1 is LNHDA and CDR2 is SQIVND (reference sequence). CDR3 coding DNA: TGTGCCAGTAGTTGGGCAGGGGGAAACACTGAAGCTTTCTTT. Translation gives CASSWAGGNTEAFF.

The rearrangement joins TRBV24-1 to TRBJ2-1; no clear D gene. CDR3 length: 16 residues. Trimming stripped 2 bases from V and 0 bases from J, with 10 bases between. Germline V gene lookup returns CDR1 KGHDR and CDR2 SFDVKD. The CDR3 DNA reads TGTGCCACCAGTGATTCCCGGGTCGGCTCCTACAATGAGCAGTTCTTC. The encoded protein is CATSDSRVGSYNEQFF.

The chain has TRBV5-1 and TRBJ1-2, with D maybe TRBD1 (6 bases). The ends were cut back, 6 bases at V and 6 bases at J, with 18 bases in the middle. In germline, CDR1 is SGHRS, CDR2 YFSETQ. This CDR3 is 14 amino acids long. CDR3 bases: TGCGCCAGCACCCGCCTAACAGGGTTGGATGGCTACACCTTC. It yields the protein CASTRLTGLDGYTF. Full variable domain (outside the CDR3, taken from reference TRBV5-1 and TRBJ1-2): KAGVTQTPRYLIKTRGQQVTLSCSPISGHRSVSWYQQTPGQGLQFLFEYFSETQRNKGNFPGRFSGRQFSNSRSEMNVSTLELGDSALYLCASTRLTGLDGYTFGSGTRLTVV.

The chain is built from TRBV5-1 and TRBJ2-3; 9 nucleotides line up with TRBD2. Germline CDR1 and CDR2: SGHRS and YFSETQ. The trim removed 1 base at V and 1 base at J, leaving 4 bases unmatched. This CDR3 comprises 16 residues. In DNA, the CDR3 is TGCGCCAGCAGCTTGTCTAGCGGGGCTGGCACAGATACGCAGTATTTT. Translated, it gives CASSLSSGAGTDTQYF.

This chain links TRBV5-1 with TRBJ1-2; D is possibly TRBD1 (5 bases). The CDR3 contains 14 residues. Germline loops: CDR1 SGHRS, CDR2 YFSETQ. The V and J ends lost 4 bases and 5 bases respectively, with 15 bases between them. This chain's CDR3 is CASSVRGEAYGYTF. DNA of the CDR3: TGCGCCAGCAGCGTACGGGGGGAGGCTTATGGCTACACCTTC.